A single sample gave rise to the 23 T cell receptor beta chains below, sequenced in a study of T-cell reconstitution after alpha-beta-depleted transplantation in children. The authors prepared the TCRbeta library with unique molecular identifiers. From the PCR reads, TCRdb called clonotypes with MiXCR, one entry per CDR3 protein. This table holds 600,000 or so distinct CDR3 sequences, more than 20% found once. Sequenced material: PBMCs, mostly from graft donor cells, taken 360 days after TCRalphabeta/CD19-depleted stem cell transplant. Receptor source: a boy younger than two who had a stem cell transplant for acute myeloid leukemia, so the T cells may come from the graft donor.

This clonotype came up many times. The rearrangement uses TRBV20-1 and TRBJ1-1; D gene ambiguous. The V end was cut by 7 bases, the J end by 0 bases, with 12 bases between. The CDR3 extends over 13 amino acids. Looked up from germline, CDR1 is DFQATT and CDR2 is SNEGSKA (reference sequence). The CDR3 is CSGTGSMNTEAFF. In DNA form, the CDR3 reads TGCAGTGGGACGGGTTCAATGAACACTGAAGCTTTCTTT.

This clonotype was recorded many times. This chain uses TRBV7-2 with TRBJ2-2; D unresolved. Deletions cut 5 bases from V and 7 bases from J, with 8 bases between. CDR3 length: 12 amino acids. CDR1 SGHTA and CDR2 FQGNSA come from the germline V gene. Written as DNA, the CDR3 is TGTGCCAGCAGCCCACACAGCGGGGAGCTGTTTTTT. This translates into CASSPHSGELFF.

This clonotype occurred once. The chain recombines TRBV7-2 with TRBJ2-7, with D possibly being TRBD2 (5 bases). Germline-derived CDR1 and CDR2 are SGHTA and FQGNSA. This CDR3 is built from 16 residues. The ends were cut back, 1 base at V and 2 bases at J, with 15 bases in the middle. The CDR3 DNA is TGTGCCAGCAGCTTAGTATCGGGGTCTTCTACCTACGAGCAGTACTTC. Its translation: CASSLVSGSSTYEQYF.

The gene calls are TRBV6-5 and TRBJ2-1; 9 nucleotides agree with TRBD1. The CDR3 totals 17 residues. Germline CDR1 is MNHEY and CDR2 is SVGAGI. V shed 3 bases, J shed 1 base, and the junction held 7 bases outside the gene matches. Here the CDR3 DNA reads TGTGCCAGCAGTTATACGGACAGGGGTGAATCCTACAATGAGCAGTTCTTC. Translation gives CASSYTDRGESYNEQFF.

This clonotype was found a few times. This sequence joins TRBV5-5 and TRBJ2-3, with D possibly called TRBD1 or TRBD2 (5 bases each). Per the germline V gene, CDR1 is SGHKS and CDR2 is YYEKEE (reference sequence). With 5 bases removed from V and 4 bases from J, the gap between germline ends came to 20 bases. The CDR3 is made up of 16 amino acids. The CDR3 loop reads CASSGVSGWGSDTQYF. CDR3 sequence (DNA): TGTGCCAGCAGTGGGGTCTCGGGGTGGGGGTCAGATACGCAGTATTTT. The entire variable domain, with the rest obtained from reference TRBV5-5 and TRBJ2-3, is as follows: DAGVTQSPTHLIKTRGQQVTLRCSPISGHKSVSWYQQVLGQGPQFIFQYYEKEERGRGNFPDRFSARQFPNYSSELNVNALLLGDSALYLCASSGVSGWGSDTQYFGPGTRLTVL.

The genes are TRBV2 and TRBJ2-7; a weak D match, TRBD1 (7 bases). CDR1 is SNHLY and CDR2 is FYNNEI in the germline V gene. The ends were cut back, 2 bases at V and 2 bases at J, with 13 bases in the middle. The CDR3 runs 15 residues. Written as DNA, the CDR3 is TGTGCCAGCAGTGAACCCGACAGGGAGGCCTACGAGCAGTACTTC. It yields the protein CASSEPDREAYEQYF.

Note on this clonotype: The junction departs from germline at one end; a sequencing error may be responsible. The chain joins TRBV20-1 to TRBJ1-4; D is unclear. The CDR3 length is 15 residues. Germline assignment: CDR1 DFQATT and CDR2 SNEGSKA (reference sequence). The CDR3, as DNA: TGCTGTGCTAGAGTTCGAACGCGGCCTAATGAAAAACTGTTTTTT. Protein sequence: CCARVRTRPNEKLFF.

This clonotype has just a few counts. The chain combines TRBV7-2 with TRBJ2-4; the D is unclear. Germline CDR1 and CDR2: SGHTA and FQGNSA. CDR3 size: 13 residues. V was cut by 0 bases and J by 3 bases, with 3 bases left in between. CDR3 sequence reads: CASSLAVKNIQYF. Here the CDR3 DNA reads TGTGCCAGCAGCTTAGCAGTCAAAAACATTCAGTACTTC.

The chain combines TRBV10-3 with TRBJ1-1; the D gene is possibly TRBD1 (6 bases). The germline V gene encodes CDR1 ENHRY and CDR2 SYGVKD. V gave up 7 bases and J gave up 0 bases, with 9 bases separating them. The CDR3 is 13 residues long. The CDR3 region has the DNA TGTGCCATCAAGGGGGAAATGAACACTGAAGCTTTCTTT. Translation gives CAIKGEMNTEAFF.

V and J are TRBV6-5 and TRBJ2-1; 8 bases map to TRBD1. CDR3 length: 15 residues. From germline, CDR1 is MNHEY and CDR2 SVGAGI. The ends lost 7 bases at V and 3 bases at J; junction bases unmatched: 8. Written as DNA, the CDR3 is TGTGCCAGCATTCTCGAGACAGGGGACTACAATGAGCAGTTCTTC. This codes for CASILETGDYNEQFF.

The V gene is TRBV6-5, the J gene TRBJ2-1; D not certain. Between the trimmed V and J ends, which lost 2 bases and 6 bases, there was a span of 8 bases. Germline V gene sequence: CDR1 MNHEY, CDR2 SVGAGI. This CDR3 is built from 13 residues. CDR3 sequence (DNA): TGTGCCAGCAGTTACGGAGCAGGCAATGAGCAGTTCTTC. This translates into CASSYGAGNEQFF.

This CDR3 reads CASSPGRDSSPLHF. The CDR3 nucleotides read TGTGCCAGCAGTCCCGGAAGGGATAGTTCACCCCTCCACTTT. The chain employs TRBV12-3 or TRBV12-4 and TRBJ1-6; the D is unclear. The V and J ends lost 5 bases and 9 bases respectively, with 14 bases between them. The CDR3 is 14 residues long.

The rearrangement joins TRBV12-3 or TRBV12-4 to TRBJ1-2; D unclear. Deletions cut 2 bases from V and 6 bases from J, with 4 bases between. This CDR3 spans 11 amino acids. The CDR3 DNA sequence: TGTGCCAGCAGTTTAATCGATGGCTACACCTTC. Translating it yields CASSLIDGYTF.

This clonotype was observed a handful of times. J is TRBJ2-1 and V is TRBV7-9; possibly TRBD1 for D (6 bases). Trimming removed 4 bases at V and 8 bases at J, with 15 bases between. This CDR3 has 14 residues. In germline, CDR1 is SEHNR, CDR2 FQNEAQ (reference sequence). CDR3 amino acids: CASSSPLQGYEQFF. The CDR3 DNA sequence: TGTGCCAGCAGCTCACCTCTACAGGGCTATGAGCAGTTCTTC.

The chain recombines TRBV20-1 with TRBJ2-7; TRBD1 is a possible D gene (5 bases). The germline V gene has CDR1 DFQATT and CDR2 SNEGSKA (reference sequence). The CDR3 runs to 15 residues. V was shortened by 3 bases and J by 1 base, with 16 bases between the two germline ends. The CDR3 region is CSARLQGFDSYEQYF. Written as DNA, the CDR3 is TGCAGTGCTAGGCTTCAGGGATTTGATTCCTACGAGCAGTACTTC.

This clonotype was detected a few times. The CDR3 sequence is CAISLAGSYQETQYF. DNA for the CDR3: TGTGCCATCAGCCTAGCGGGGAGCTACCAAGAGACCCAGTACTTC. This chain links TRBV10-3 with TRBJ2-5; 9 bases are shared with TRBD2. The CDR3 runs to 15 residues. Germline-derived CDR1 and CDR2 are ENHRY and SYGVKD. Unmatched junction bases numbered 5, after V lost 6 bases and J lost 0 bases.

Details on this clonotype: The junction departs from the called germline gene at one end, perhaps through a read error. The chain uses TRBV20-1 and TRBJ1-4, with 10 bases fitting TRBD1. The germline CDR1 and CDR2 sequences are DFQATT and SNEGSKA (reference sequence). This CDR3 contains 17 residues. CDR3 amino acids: CCARDGTGATTNEKLFF. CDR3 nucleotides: TGCTGTGCTAGAGACGGGACAGGGGCCACAACTAATGAAAAACTGTTTTTT.

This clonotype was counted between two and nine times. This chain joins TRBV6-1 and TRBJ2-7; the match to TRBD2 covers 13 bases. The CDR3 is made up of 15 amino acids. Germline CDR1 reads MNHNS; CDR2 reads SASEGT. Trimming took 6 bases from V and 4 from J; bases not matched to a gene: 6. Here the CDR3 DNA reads TGTGCCAGCAGCCTGACTAGCGGGGGGCCATACGAGCAGTACGTC. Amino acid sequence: CASSLTSGGPYEQYV.

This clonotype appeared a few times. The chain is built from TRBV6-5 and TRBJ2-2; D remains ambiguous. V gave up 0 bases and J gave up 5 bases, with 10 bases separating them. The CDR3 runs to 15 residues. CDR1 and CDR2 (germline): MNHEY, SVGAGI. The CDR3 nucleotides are TGTGCCAGCAGTTACTCATATTGGTTTACCGGGGAGCTGTTTTTT. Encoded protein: CASSYSYWFTGELFF.

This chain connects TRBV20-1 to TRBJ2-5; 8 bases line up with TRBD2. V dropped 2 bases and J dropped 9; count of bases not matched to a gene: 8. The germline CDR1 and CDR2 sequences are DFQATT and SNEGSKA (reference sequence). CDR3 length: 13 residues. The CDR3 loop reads CSARNSGDRAQYF. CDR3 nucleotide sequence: TGCAGTGCTAGAAATAGCGGGGACCGGGCCCAGTACTTC.

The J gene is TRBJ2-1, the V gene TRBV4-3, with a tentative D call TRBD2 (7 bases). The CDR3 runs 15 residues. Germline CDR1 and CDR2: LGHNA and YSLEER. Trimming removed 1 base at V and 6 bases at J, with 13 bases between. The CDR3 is CASSQGAGAFNEQFF. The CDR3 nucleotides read TGCGCCAGCAGCCAAGGGGCGGGGGCCTTCAATGAGCAGTTCTTC.

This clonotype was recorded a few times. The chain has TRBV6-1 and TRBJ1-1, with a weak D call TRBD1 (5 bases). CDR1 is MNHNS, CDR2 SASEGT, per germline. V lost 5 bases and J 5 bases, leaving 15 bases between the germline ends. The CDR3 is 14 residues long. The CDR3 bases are TGTGCCAGCAGTCCCGGGGGGATCGGGACTGAAGCTTTCTTT. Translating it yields CASSPGGIGTEAFF.

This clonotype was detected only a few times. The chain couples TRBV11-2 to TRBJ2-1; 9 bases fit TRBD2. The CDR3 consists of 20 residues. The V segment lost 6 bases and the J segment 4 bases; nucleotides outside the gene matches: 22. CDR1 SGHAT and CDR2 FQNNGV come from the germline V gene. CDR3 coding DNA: TGTGCCAGCAGGCCCCAGCCGGGACTAGCCCTGACCAGGGCATACAATGAGCAGTTCTTC. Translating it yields CASRPQPGLALTRAYNEQFF.